This T cell receptor beta chain stems from a study of T cell repertoires in cytomegalovirus infection. Notes on the study in general: Summed frequency of shared TCR beta families picked out CMV carriers who also had the relevant HLA. HLA-C-restricted CMV clonotypes gave the most frequent clonotype in two of eight donors.

The length of the CDR3 is 13 residues. Germline assignment: CDR1 LGHNA and CDR2 YSLEER. The V and J ends lost 4 bases and 9 bases respectively, with 13 bases between them. Note on this clonotype: Its antigen is undetermined.

Using its own MiXCR run on the reads, TCRdb lists one record per CDR3 protein. The sample carries about 830,000 distinct CDR3 sequences, 32% recorded once. The TCR was taken from a human donor in good health (CMV status not recorded). Some clones in this sample may be carry-over from other donors' samples. The J gene is TRBJ2-1, the V gene TRBV4-3; D gene unclear. Sequencing was performed on cultured CD8+ T cells from PBMCs, taken from culture after CMV antigen stimulation. CDR3 residues: CASSRGTWGEQFF. DNA for the CDR3: TGCGCCAGCAGCCGAGGCACTTGGGGTGAGCAGTTCTTC.